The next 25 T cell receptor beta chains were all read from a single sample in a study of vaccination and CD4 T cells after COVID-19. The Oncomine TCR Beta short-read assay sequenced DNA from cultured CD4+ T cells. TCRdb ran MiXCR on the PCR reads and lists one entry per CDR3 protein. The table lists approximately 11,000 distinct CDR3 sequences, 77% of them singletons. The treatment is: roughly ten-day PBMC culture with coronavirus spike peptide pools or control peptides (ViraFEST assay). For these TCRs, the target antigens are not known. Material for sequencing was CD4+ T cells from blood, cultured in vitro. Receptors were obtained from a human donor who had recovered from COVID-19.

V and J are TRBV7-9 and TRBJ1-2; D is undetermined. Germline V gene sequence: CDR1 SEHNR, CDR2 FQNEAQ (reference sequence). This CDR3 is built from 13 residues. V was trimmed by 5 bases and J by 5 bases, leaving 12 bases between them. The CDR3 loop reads CASSPEWAYGYTF. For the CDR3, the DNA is TGTGCCAGCAGCCCCGAATGGGCTTATGGCTACACCTTC.

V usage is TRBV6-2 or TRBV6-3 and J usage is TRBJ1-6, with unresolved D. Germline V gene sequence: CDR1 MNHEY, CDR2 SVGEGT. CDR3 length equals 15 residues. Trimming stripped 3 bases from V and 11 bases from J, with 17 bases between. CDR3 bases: TGTGCCAGCAGTTATAACGGGCCCGTCGCTACACCCCTCCACTTT. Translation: CASSYNGPVATPLHF.

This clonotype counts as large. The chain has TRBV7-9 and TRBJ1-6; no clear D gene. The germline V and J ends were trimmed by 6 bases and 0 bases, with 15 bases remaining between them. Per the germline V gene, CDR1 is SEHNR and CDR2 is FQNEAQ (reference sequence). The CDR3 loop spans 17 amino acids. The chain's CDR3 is CASSPRERSSYNSPLHF. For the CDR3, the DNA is TGTGCCAGCAGTCCCCGGGAGAGGAGCTCCTATAATTCACCCCTCCACTTT.

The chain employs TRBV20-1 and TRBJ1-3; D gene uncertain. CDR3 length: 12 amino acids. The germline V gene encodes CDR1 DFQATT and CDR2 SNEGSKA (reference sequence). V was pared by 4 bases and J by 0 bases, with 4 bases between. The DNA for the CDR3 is TGCAGTGCTATCAGCTCTGGAAACACCATATATTTT. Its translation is CSAISSGNTIYF.

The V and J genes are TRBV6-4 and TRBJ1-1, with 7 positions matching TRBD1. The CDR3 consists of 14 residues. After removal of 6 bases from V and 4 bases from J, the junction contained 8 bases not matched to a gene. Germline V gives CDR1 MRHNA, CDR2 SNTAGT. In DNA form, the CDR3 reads TGTGCCAGCAGCCCCGACAGGGACCCCACTGAAGCTTTCTTT. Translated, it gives CASSPDRDPTEAFF.

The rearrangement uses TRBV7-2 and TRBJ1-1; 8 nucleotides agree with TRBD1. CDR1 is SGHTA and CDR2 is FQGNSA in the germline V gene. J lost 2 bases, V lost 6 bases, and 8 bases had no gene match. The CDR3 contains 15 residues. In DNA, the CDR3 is TGTGCCAGCAGGCTGGTACAGGGGGGTAACACTGAAGCTTTCTTT. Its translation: CASRLVQGGNTEAFF.

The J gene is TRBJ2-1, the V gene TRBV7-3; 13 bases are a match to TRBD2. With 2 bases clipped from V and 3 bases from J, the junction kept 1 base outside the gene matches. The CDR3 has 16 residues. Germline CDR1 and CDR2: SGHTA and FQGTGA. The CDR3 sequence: CASSLGLAGDYNEQFF. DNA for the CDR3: TGTGCCAGCAGCTTAGGACTAGCGGGAGACTACAATGAGCAGTTCTTC.

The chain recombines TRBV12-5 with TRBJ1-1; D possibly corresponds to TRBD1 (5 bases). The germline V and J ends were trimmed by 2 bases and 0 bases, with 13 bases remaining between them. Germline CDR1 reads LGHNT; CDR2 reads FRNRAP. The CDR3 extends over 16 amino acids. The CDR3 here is CASGLMQGPMNTEAFF. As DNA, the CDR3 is TGTGCTAGTGGTTTGATGCAGGGCCCTATGAACACTGAAGCTTTCTTT.

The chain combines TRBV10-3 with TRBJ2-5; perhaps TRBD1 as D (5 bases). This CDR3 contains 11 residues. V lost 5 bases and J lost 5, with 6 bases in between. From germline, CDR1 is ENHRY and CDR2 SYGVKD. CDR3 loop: CAISPGETQYF. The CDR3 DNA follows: TGTGCCATCAGTCCAGGGGAGACCCAGTACTTC.

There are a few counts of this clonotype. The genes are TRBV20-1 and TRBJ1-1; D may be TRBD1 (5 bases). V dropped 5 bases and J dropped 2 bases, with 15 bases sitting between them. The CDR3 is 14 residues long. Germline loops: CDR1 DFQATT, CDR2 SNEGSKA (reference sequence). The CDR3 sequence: CSARKGHPNTEAFF. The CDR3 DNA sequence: TGCAGTGCTCGAAAGGGGCACCCCAACACTGAAGCTTTCTTT.

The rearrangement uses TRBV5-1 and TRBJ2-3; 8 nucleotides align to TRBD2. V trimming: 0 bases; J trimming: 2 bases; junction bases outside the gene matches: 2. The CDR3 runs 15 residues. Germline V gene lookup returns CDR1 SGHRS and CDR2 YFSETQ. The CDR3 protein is CASSLGGRNTDTQYF. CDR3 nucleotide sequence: TGCGCCAGCAGCTTGGGCGGGAGGAACACAGATACGCAGTATTTT. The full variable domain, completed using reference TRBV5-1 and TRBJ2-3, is KAGVTQTPRYLIKTRGQQVTLSCSPISGHRSVSWYQQTPGQGLQFLFEYFSETQRNKGNFPGRFSGRQFSNSRSEMNVSTLELGDSALYLCASSLGGRNTDTQYFGPGTRLTVL.

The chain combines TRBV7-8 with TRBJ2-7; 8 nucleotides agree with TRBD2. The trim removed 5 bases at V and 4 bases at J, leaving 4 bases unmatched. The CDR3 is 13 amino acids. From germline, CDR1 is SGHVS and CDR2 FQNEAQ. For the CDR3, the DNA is TGTGCCAGCAGCCTGGGACTAGAATACGAGCAGTACTTC. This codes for CASSLGLEYEQYF.

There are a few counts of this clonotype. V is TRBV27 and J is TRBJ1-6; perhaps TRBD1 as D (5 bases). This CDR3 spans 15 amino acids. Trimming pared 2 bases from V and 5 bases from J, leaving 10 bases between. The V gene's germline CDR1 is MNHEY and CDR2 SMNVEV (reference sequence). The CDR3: CASSLEGVNNSPLHF. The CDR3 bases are TGTGCCAGCAGTTTAGAAGGGGTGAATAATTCACCCCTCCACTTT.

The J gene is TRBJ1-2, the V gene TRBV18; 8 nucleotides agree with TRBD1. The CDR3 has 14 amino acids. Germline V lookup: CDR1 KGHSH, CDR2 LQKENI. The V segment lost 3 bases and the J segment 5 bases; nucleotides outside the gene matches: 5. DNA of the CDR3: TGTGCCAGCTCACCGAAGACAGGGGAATATGGCTACACCTTC. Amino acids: CASSPKTGEYGYTF.

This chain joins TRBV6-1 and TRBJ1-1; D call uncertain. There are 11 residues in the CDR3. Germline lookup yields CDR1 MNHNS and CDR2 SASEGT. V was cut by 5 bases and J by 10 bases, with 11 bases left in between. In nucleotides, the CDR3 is TGTGCCAGCAGTAATAATTGGGGAGCTTTCTTT. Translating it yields CASSNNWGAFF.

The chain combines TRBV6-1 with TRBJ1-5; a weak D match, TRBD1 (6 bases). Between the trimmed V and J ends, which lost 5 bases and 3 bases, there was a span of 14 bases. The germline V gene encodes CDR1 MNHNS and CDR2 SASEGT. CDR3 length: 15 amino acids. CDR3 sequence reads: CASSRGGRFNQPQHF. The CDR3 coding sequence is TGTGCCAGCAGTAGGGGGGGCCGTTTCAATCAGCCCCAGCATTTT.

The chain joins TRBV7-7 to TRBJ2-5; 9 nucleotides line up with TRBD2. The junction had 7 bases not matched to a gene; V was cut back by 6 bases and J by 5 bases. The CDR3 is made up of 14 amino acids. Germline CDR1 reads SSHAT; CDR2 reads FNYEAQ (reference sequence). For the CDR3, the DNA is TGTGCCAGCAGTCATAGCGGGGGCGGGGAGACCCAGTACTTC. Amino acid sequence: CASSHSGGGETQYF.

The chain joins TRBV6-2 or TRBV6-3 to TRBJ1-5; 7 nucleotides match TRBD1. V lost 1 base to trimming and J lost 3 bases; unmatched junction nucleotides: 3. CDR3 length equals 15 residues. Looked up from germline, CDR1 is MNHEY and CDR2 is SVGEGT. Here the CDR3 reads CASSYLDRVNQPQHF. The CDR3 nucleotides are TGTGCCAGCAGTTACTTAGACAGGGTCAATCAGCCCCAGCATTTT.

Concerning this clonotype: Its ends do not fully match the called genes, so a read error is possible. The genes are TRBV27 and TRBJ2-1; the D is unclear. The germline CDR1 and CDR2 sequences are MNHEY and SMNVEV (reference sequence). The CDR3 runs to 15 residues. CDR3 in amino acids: CASSFASSSYNEQFF. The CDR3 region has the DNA TGTGCCAGCAGTTTCGCCTCGAGCTCCTACAATGAGCAGTTTTTC.

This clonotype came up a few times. The CDR3 DNA is TGCAGTGCAATGCCGGGACCGAGGACCAGGGAGCTGTTTTTT. Residues: CSAMPGPRTRELFF. The chain combines TRBV20-1 with TRBJ2-2; the D gene could be TRBD1 or TRBD2 (5 bases each). The CDR3 contains 14 residues. Trimming took 6 bases from V and 9 from J, leaving 20 bases between them. Germline CDR1 is DFQATT and CDR2 is SNEGSKA (reference sequence).

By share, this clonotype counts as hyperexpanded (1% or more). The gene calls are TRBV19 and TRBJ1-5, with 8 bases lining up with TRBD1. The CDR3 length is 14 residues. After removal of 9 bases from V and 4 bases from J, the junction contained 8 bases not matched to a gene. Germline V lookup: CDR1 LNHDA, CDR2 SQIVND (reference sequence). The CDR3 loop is CARKGQGANQPQHF. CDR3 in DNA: TGTGCCAGAAAAGGGCAGGGGGCGAATCAGCCCCAGCATTTT.

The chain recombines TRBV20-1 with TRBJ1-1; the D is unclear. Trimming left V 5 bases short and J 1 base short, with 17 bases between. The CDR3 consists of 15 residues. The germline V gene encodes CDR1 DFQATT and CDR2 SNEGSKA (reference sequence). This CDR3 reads CSAWTLWRENTEAFF. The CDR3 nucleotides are TGCAGTGCTTGGACCCTGTGGAGGGAGAACACTGAAGCTTTCTTT.

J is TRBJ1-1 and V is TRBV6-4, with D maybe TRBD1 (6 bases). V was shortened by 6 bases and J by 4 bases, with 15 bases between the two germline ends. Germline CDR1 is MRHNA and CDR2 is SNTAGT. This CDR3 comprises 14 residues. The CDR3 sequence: CASRRGGEATEAFF. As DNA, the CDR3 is TGTGCCAGCAGAAGGGGGGGGGAGGCCACTGAAGCTTTCTTT.

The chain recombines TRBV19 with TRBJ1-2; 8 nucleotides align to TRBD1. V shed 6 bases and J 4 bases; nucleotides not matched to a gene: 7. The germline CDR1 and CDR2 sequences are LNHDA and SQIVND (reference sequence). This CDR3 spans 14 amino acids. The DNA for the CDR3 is TGTGCCAGTAGCTTAAGAGGACAGGGCTATGGCTACACCTTC. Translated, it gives CASSLRGQGYGYTF.

The chain's CDR3 is CSVRDGGWGYTF. DNA of the CDR3: TGCAGCGTCCGGGACGGTGGCTGGGGCTACACCTTC. The genes are TRBV29-1 and TRBJ1-2; maybe TRBD1 (5 bases). CDR1 is SQVTM and CDR2 is ANQGSEA in the germline V gene. V was clipped by 6 bases and J by 8 bases, with 16 bases between them. The CDR3 is 12 residues long.